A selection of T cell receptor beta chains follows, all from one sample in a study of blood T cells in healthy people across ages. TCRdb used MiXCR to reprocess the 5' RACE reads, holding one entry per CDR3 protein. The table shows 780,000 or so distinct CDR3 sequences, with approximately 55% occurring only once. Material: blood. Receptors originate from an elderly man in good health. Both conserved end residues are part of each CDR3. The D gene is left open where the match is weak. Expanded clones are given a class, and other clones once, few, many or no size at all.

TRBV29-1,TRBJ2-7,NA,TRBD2,CGVASGSEQYF,TGCGGCGTGGCTAGCGGGAGCGAGCAGTACTTC
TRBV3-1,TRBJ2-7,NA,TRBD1,CASSQDGTGSNEQYF,TGTGCCAGCAGCCAAGATGGGACAGGGAGCAATGAGCAGTACTTC
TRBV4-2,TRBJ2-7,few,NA,CASSQDGQGRNEQYF,TGTGCCAGCAGCCAAGATGGCCAGGGACGGAACGAGCAGTACTTC
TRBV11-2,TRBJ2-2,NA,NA,CASSLSLAPGELFF,TGTGCCAGCAGCTTATCCCTAGCGCCCGGGGAGCTGTTTTTT
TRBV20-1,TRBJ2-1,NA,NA,CSWEPTYNEQFF,TGCAGTTGGGAGCCCACCTACAATGAGCAGTTCTTC
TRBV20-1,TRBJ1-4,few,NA,CSAEGERQVNEKLFF,TGCAGTGCTGAAGGAGAACGACAGGTTAATGAAAAACTGTTTTTT
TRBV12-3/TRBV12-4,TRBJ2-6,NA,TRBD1,CASSLGTGISGANVLTF,TGTGCCAGCAGTTTAGGGACAGGGATCTCTGGGGCCAACGTCCTGACTTTC
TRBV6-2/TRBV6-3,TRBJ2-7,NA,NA,CASSYGNTGTSYEQYF,TGTGCCAGCAGTTACGGTAATACCGGGACATCCTACGAGCAGTACTTC
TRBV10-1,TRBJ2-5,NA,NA,CASSEGPAETQYF,TGCGCCAGCAGTGAGGGTCCCGCGGAGACCCAGTACTTC
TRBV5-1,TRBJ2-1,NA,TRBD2,CASSPGSGGDEQFF,TGCGCCAGCAGCCCGGGGTCCGGGGGGGATGAGCAGTTCTTC
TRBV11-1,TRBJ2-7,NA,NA,CASSLYAGIYEQYF,TGTGCCAGCAGCTTATATGCTGGAATCTACGAGCAGTACTTC
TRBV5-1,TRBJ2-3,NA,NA,CASSSGTQEDRDAYF,TGCGCCAGCAGCAGCGGGACGCAGGAGGACAGAGACGCGTATTTT
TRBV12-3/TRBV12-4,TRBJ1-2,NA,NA,CASSLARGQSYGYTF,TGTGCCAGCAGTTTAGCGCGAGGACAGAGCTATGGCTACACCTTC
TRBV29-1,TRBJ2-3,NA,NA,CSVRGVLVRDTQYF,TGCAGCGTTCGTGGTGTATTGGTCCGGGATACGCAGTATTTT
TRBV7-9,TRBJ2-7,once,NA,CASSLIRGDYEQYF,TGTGCCAGCAGCCTAATCCGCGGTGACTACGAGCAGTACTTC
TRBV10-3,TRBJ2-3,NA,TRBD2,CAISALASTDTQYF,TGTGCCATCAGCGCACTAGCGAGCACAGATACGCAGTATTTT
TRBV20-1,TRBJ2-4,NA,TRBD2,CSASPLGLAGVDIQYF,TGCAGTGCTAGCCCCCTCGGACTAGCGGGAGTAGACATTCAGTACTTC
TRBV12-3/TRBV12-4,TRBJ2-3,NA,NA,CASSVTRGNTQYF,TGTGCCAGCAGTGTTACCAGGGGTAATACGCAGTATTTT
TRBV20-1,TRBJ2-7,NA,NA,CSARGPGLQTREQYF,TGCAGTGCTAGAGGACCGGGACTCCAGACTAGAGAGCAGTACTTC
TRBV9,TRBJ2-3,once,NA,CASGIVYSDTQYF,TGTGCCAGCGGCATCGTGTATTCAGATACGCAGTATTTT
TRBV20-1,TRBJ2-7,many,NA,CSARDFLAASYEQYF,TGCAGTGCTAGAGATTTTTTAGCGGCCTCCTACGAGCAGTACTTC
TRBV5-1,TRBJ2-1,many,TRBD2,CASSLTSGTYNEQFF,TGTGCCAGCAGCCTCACTAGCGGGACCTACAATGAGCAGTTCTTC
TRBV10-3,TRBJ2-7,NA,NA,CAISGSNRGGDYEQYF,TGTGCCATCAGTGGATCAAACAGGGGGGGGGATTACGAGCAGTACTTC
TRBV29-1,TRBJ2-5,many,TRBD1,CSVDNRGETQYF,TGCAGCGTTGACAACAGGGGAGAGACCCAGTACTTC
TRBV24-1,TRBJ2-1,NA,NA,CATSDRGGTYNEQFF,TGTGCCACCAGTGATAGGGGCGGGACCTACAATGAGCAGTTCTTC
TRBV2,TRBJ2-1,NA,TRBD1,CASTKGTGAGQFF,TGTGCCAGCACCAAGGGGACAGGGGCTGGCCAGTTCTTC
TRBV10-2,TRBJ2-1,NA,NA,CASSESAGAHNEQFF,TGCGCCAGCAGTGAATCGGCTGGGGCCCACAATGAGCAGTTCTTC
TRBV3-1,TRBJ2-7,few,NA,CASERTGIPYEQYF,TGTGCCAGCGAGAGGACCGGGATCCCCTACGAGCAGTACTTC
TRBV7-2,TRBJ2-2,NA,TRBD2,CASSLVGLAGGSSTGELFF,TGTGCCAGCAGCTTAGTCGGACTAGCGGGGGGGTCGAGCACCGGGGAGCTGTTTTTT
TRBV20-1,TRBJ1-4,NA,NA,CSAIRTGPNEKLFF,TGCAGTGCTATAAGGACGGGTCCTAATGAAAAACTGTTTTTT
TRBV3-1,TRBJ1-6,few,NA,CASSQDLRDGSPLHF,TGTGCCAGCAGCCAAGATTTGCGGGATGGATCACCCCTCCACTTT
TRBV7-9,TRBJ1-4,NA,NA,CASSLYLGARQEKLFF,TGTGCCAGCAGCTTATATTTAGGTGCAAGGCAAGAAAAACTGTTTTTT
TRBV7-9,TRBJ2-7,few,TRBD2,CASSLLRREGNEQYF,TGTGCCAGCAGCTTACTTCGGCGGGAGGGAAACGAGCAGTACTTC
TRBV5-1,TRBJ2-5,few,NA,CASSLATLTGQETQYF,TGCGCCAGCAGCTTGGCCACCTTGACAGGACAAGAGACCCAGTACTTC
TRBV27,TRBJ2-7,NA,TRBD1,CASSYRGKTYEQYF,TGTGCCAGCAGTTACAGGGGGAAAACCTACGAGCAGTACTTC
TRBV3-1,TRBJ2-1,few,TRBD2,CASSQEAGLFGTSGRWEQFF,TGTGCCAGCAGCCAAGAGGCCGGACTATTCGGGACTAGCGGGAGATGGGAGCAGTTCTTC
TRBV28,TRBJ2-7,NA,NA,CAIRGSGAYEQYF,TGTGCCATCCGGGGGAGCGGAGCCTACGAGCAGTACTTC
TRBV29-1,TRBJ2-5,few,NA,CSVGRWETQYF,TGCAGCGTTGGGCGTTGGGAGACCCAGTACTTC
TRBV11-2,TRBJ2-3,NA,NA,CASPDPTRPDTQYF,TGTGCCAGCCCCGACCCGACTAGACCTGATACGCAGTATTTT
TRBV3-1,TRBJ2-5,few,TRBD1,CASSQGQGLQETQYF,TGTGCCAGCAGCCAAGGACAGGGGTTACAAGAGACCCAGTACTTC
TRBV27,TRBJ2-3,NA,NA,CASSAQGRADTQYF,TGTGCCAGCAGTGCACAGGGGAGGGCAGATACGCAGTATTTT
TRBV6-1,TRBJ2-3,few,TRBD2,CASGGLQRSDTQYF,TGTGCCAGCGGGGGACTACAGAGATCAGATACGCAGTATTTT
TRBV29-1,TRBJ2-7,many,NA,CSVGGNSYEQYF,TGCAGCGTTGGGGGAAACTCCTACGAGCAGTACTTC
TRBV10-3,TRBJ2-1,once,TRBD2,CAISSGSRPEQFF,TGTGCCATCAGCAGCGGGAGTCGTCCGGAGCAGTTCTTC
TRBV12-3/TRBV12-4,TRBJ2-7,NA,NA,CASSSADYEQYF,TGTGCCAGCAGTTCAGCAGATTACGAGCAGTACTTC
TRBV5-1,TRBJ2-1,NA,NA,CASSLHGNNRLLPYNEQFF,TGCGCCAGCAGCTTGCACGGAAACAATCGCTTATTACCCTACAATGAGCAGTTCTTC
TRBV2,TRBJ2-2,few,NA,CASSVWGLNTGELFF,TGTGCCAGCAGTGTTTGGGGGCTGAACACCGGGGAGCTGTTTTTT
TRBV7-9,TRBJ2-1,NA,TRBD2,CASSPNGLAWGSEQFF,TGTGCCAGCAGCCCGAATGGACTAGCCTGGGGTAGTGAGCAGTTCTTC
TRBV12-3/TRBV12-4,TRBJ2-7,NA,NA,CASSYFLVGEQYF,TGTGCCAGCAGCTACTTCCTGGTCGGCGAGCAGTACTTC
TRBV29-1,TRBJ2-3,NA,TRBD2,CSVEVRGAGGHRYAYF,TGCAGCGTTGAAGTTCGGGGAGCGGGAGGCCACAGATACGCGTATTTT
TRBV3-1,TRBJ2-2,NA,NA,CASSRAGQNTGELFF,TGTGCCAGCAGCCGAGCGGGACAGAACACCGGGGAGCTGTTTTTT
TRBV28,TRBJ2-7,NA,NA,CASSLFWTQSSYNEQYF,TGTGCCAGCAGTTTATTTTGGACACAGAGCTCCTACAATGAGCAGTACTTC
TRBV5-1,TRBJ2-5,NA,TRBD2,CASSVSGISETQYF,TGCGCCAGCAGCGTAAGCGGGATTTCAGAGACCCAGTACTTC
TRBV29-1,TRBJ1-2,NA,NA,CSIGSGGGYTF,TGCAGCATTGGCTCTGGGGGAGGCTACACCTTC
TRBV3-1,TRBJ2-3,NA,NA,CASSHDSSRPDTQYF,TGTGCCAGCAGCCACGACTCTTCAAGGCCAGATACGCAGTATTTT
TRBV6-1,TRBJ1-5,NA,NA,CASRTTDSNQPQHF,TGTGCCAGCAGGACGACAGATAGCAATCAGCCCCAGCATTTT
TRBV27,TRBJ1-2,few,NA,CASSLTGVYGYTF,TGTGCCAGCAGTTTAACGGGGGTCTATGGCTACACCTTC
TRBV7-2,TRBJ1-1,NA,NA,CASSFGWVMNTEAFF,TGTGCCAGCAGCTTCGGATGGGTAATGAACACTGAAGCTTTCTTT
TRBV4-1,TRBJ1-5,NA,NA,CASSQVGDINQPQHF,TGCGCCAGCAGCCAAGTTGGGGACATCAATCAGCCCCAGCATTTT